The 32 T cell receptor beta chains listed next were all sequenced from one sample in a study of blood T cell repertoires in COVID-19. Method: immunoSEQ multiplex PCR; TCRdb's copy keeps in-frame clones and lacks some. The sample has 300,000 to 450,000 clones, more than 70% seen once. The sample was peripheral blood. The source is a woman younger than 45 with COVID-19, enrolled during active disease.

The rearrangement uses TRBV7-2 and TRBJ1-4; no clear D gene. Per the germline V gene, CDR1 is SGHTA and CDR2 is FQGNSA. This CDR3 region has 14 residues. Trimming pared 1 base from V and 8 bases from J, leaving 11 bases between. The CDR3 bases are TGTGCCAGCAGCTTAGGGGTCACGGGGGAAAAACTGTTTTTT. It is translated as CASSLGVTGEKLFF.

The CDR3 reads CASSYPTVSYEQYF. CDR3 nucleotide sequence: TGTGCCAGCAGTTATCCGACAGTCTCCTACGAGCAGTACTTC. The V gene is TRBV6-7, the J gene TRBJ2-7; perhaps TRBD1 as D (5 bases). TRBV6-7 is designated an ORF whose function remains uncertain. The CDR3 is 14 residues long. Trimming removed 3 bases from V and 0 bases from J, with 9 bases in between.

The rearrangement uses TRBV5-6 and TRBJ2-7; 8 bases are shared with TRBD2. The CDR3 runs to 15 residues. V shed 2 bases and J 5 bases; nucleotides not matched to a gene: 9. CDR1 is SGHDT, CDR2 YYEEEE, per germline. The CDR3 loop reads CASSLFSGSPHEQYV. CDR3 sequence (DNA): TGTGCCAGCAGCTTATTCAGCGGGAGTCCCCACGAGCAGTACGTC.

This chain links TRBV10-3 with TRBJ1-2; 7 bases line up with TRBD1. The V segment lost 0 bases and the J segment 4 bases; nucleotides outside the gene matches: 5. The CDR3 is made up of 15 amino acids. From germline, CDR1 is ENHRY and CDR2 SYGVKD. The CDR3 region is CAISESGDRAYGYTF. For the CDR3, the DNA is TGTGCCATCAGTGAGTCAGGCGACAGGGCCTATGGCTACACCTTC.

The V call is TRBV4-3, the J call TRBJ1-1; D unclear. This CDR3 is built from 15 residues. CDR1 and CDR2 (germline): LGHNA, YSLEER. V was shortened by 0 bases and J by 10 bases, with 18 bases between the two germline ends. CDR3 in DNA: TGCGCCAGCAGCCAAGATGTGTTTTCGGCGGGAGGAGCTTTCTTT. Translated, it gives CASSQDVFSAGGAFF.

This clone was counted a few times. The V and J genes are TRBV7-2 and TRBJ1-1, with 7 nucleotides matching TRBD1. Per germline, CDR1 SGHTA and CDR2 FQGNSA. The CDR3 totals 14 residues. V lost 2 bases, J lost 6 bases, and 6 bases stayed unmatched. Here the CDR3 DNA reads TGTGCCAGCAGCTTACAGGGGGGCTCGTCTGAAGCTTTCTTT. Translation gives CASSLQGGSSEAFF.

The chain employs TRBV4-1 and TRBJ2-5, with TRBD1 matching 12 bases. CDR1 and CDR2 (germline): MGHRA, YSYEKL. This CDR3 is built from 16 residues. Trimming cost V 5 bases and J 5 bases; bases outside gene matches: 9. The CDR3 here is CASSYRAGQGAETQYF. CDR3 bases: TGCGCCAGCAGCTACCGAGCGGGACAGGGGGCTGAGACCCAGTACTTC.

The chain links TRBV11-2 to TRBJ1-4; unclear D gene. This CDR3 comprises 13 residues. CDR1 is SGHAT and CDR2 is FQNNGV in the germline V gene. The germline V and J ends were trimmed by 1 base and 8 bases, with 8 bases remaining between them. The CDR3 DNA follows: TGTGCCAGCAGCTTAGTTGGAGCGGAAAAACTGTTTTTT. Protein sequence: CASSLVGAEKLFF.

The chain carries TRBV28 and TRBJ2-7; D perhaps matches TRBD1 (7 bases). V lost 2 bases to trimming and J lost 5 bases, with 13 bases between them. This CDR3 is built from 14 residues. Germline assignment: CDR1 MDHEN and CDR2 SYDVKM. CDR3 coding DNA: TGTGCCAGCAGTTTAGGGGGGACAGCAAACGAGCAGTACTTC. Amino acids: CASSLGGTANEQYF.

J is TRBJ2-1 and V is TRBV18, with D unresolved. Germline values: CDR1 KGHSH, CDR2 LQKENI. The CDR3 consists of 13 residues. V shed 3 bases and J shed 5 bases, with 8 bases lying between them. As DNA, the CDR3 is TGTGCCAGCTCACCCCTTCGTGACAATGAGCAGTTCTTC. This encodes CASSPLRDNEQFF.

This chain links TRBV6-5 with TRBJ1-5; 9 nucleotides match TRBD1. Trimming took 7 bases from V and 3 from J; bases not matched to a gene: 7. This CDR3 is 15 amino acids long. CDR1 is MNHEY, CDR2 SVGAGI, per germline. CDR3 in amino acids: CASIPGTGFNQPQHF. CDR3 nucleotides: TGTGCCAGCATACCCGGGACAGGGTTCAATCAGCCCCAGCATTTT.

The chain has TRBV29-1 and TRBJ1-2, with 7 bases aligning to TRBD1. The CDR3 has 17 residues. CDR1 SQVTM and CDR2 ANQGSEA come from the germline V gene. J was trimmed by 4 bases and V by 3 bases; bases with no gene match: 17. CDR3: CSVDDTGSRGLVYGYTF. The CDR3 nucleotides are TGCAGCGTTGACGACACAGGATCCAGGGGGTTAGTCTATGGCTACACCTTC.

This chain uses TRBV18 with TRBJ2-1; D uncertain. CDR1 KGHSH and CDR2 LQKENI come from the germline V gene. This CDR3 has 14 residues. The germline V and J ends were trimmed by 3 bases and 1 base, with 7 bases remaining between them. CDR3 nucleotides: TGTGCCAGCTCACCCAACGAGTCCTACAATGAGCAGTTCTTC. It encodes CASSPNESYNEQFF.

The V call is TRBV5-1, the J call TRBJ2-4; TRBD2 matches at 8 bases. Germline values: CDR1 SGHRS, CDR2 YFSETQ. CDR3 size: 14 residues. V was clipped by 4 bases and J by 7 bases; unmatched bases: 7. CDR3 nucleotides: TGCGCCAGCAGCCCTTACGGGGGGGACAACATTCAGTACTTC. Its protein product is CASSPYGGDNIQYF.

This rearrangement joins TRBV4-3 to TRBJ2-3; the D gene is possibly TRBD2 (6 bases). CDR3 length: 16 amino acids. Trimming took 0 bases from V and 6 from J, leaving 16 bases between them. CDR1 is LGHNA, CDR2 YSLEER, per germline. The CDR3 loop is CASSQDGPGVADTQYF. The CDR3 nucleotides are TGCGCCAGCAGCCAAGATGGACCGGGAGTGGCGGATACGCAGTATTTT.

The chain links TRBV3-1 (or the pseudogene TRBV3-2) to TRBJ2-3; 14 bases map to TRBD2. Germline CDR1 reads LGHDT; CDR2 reads YNNKEL (reference sequence). The CDR3 loop spans 15 amino acids. With V trimmed by 4 bases and J by 7 bases, 4 bases remained unmatched. CDR3 protein: CASSPGTSGGYTQYF. DNA of the CDR3: TGTGCCAGCAGCCCCGGGACTAGCGGGGGTTATACGCAGTATTTT.

V gene TRBV10-3 combines with J gene TRBJ1-6; D is undetermined. Trimming left V 2 bases short and J 5 bases short, with 7 bases between. CDR1 and CDR2 (germline): ENHRY, SYGVKD. This CDR3 is 14 amino acids long. The CDR3 spells CAISELGDNSPLHF. DNA of the CDR3: TGTGCCATCAGTGAGCTCGGGGATAATTCACCCCTCCACTTT.

The chain recombines TRBV7-2 with TRBJ2-3; perhaps TRBD2 as D (6 bases). V shed 8 bases and J shed 2 bases, with 14 bases lying between them. There are 14 residues in the CDR3. Looked up from germline, CDR1 is SGHTA and CDR2 is FQGNSA. The CDR3 region has the DNA TGTGCCAGCCTTGCTGGGGGGACCACAGATACGCAGTATTTT. It specifies CASLAGGTTDTQYF.

V and J are TRBV19 and TRBJ2-2; perhaps TRBD1 as D (6 bases). This CDR3 is built from 15 residues. Per germline, CDR1 LNHDA and CDR2 SQIVND (reference sequence). V was pared by 5 bases and J by 5 bases, with 15 bases between. CDR3 sequence reads: CASSPRTALTGELFF. For the CDR3, the DNA is TGTGCCAGTAGTCCTCGGACAGCCTTGACCGGGGAGCTGTTTTTT.

This sequence joins TRBV11-3 and TRBJ2-7; 9 bases line up with TRBD1. Germline V gene sequence: CDR1 SGHNT, CDR2 YENEEA. This CDR3 spans 15 amino acids. Trimming cost V 1 base and J 3 bases; bases outside gene matches: 4. The CDR3 sequence: CASSLGGQGDYEQYF. CDR3 bases: TGTGCCAGCAGCTTAGGGGGACAGGGAGACTACGAGCAGTACTTC.

This clone was recorded only once. The genes are TRBV4-2 and TRBJ1-1, with a weak D call TRBD1 (6 bases). The CDR3 runs 15 residues. V lost 0 bases, J lost 1 base, and 9 bases lay in between. CDR1 and CDR2 (germline): LGHNA, YNFKEQ. CDR3 region: CASSQEDSQNTEAFF. The CDR3 DNA sequence: TGTGCCAGCAGCCAAGAGGACAGTCAGAACACTGAAGCTTTCTTT.

J is TRBJ1-1 and V is TRBV3-1 (or the pseudogene TRBV3-2); a possible D gene is TRBD1 (5 bases). The V gene lost 4 bases and the J gene lost 6 bases, with 12 bases spanning the gap. This CDR3 has 13 amino acids. Germline CDR1 and CDR2: LGHDT and YNNKEL (reference sequence). The chain's CDR3 is CASSPRGEAEAFF. The CDR3 DNA reads TGTGCCAGCAGCCCCCGAGGGGAGGCTGAAGCTTTCTTT.

The V gene is TRBV7-2, the J gene TRBJ1-3; D uncertain. V lost 1 base and J lost 5, with 9 bases in between. CDR3 length equals 14 residues. The germline gives CDR1 SGHTA, CDR2 FQGNSA. For the CDR3, the DNA is TGTGCCAGCAGCTTAGATACTAAAAGAAACACCATATATTTT. Residues: CASSLDTKRNTIYF.

This chain connects TRBV2 to TRBJ2-5, with 7 bases fitting TRBD2. This CDR3 is 16 amino acids long. Losses at the gene ends were 2 bases for V and 7 bases for J; bases not matched to a gene: 13. Germline V gives CDR1 SNHLY, CDR2 FYNNEI. In DNA form, the CDR3 reads TGTGCCAGCAGTGAACTGGCTAGCGGACCCGCCGGGACCCAGTACTTC. Its protein product is CASSELASGPAGTQYF.

The chain has TRBV10-3 and TRBJ1-3; TRBD1 aligns across 10 bases. V was clipped by 10 bases and J by 2 bases; unmatched bases: 2. The CDR3 is 13 residues long. Per germline, CDR1 ENHRY and CDR2 SYGVKD. The CDR3: CATGTGAGNTIYF. CDR3 sequence (DNA): TGTGCCACCGGGACAGGGGCTGGAAACACCATATATTTT.

This clone occurred a few times. The gene calls are TRBV28 and TRBJ2-1, with D hard to call. This CDR3 contains 14 residues. Between the trimmed V and J ends, which lost 3 bases and 0 bases, there was a span of 6 bases. Germline V gene sequence: CDR1 MDHEN, CDR2 SYDVKM. The DNA for the CDR3 is TGTGCCAGCAGTTTTTCCAGCTCCTACAATGAGCAGTTCTTC. This sequence encodes CASSFSSSYNEQFF.

V and J are TRBV6-5 and TRBJ1-1; the match to TRBD1 covers 8 bases. CDR3 size: 14 residues. V trimming: 0 bases; J trimming: 8 bases; junction bases outside the gene matches: 5. CDR1 MNHEY and CDR2 SVGAGI come from the germline V gene. The DNA for the CDR3 is TGTGCCAGCAGTTACTCGATCCCAGGGGGCGAAGCTTTCTTT. Translated, it gives CASSYSIPGGEAFF.

This clone showed up just a few times. The chain is built from TRBV4-2 and TRBJ2-1; 10 bases fit TRBD2. The V gene's germline CDR1 is LGHNA and CDR2 YNFKEQ. The CDR3 contains 15 residues. V shed 2 bases and J 8 bases; nucleotides not matched to a gene: 6. The CDR3 DNA is TGTGCCAGCAGCCAATCGGCTAGCGGGAGCCATGAGCAGTTCTTC. Its translation is CASSQSASGSHEQFF.

The sample holds one count of this clone. This chain uses TRBV6-1 with TRBJ2-6; 9 bases align to TRBD2. The germline V gene has CDR1 MNHNS and CDR2 SASEGT. The CDR3 contains 18 residues. With V trimmed by 4 bases and J by 0 bases, 7 bases remained unmatched. The DNA for the CDR3 is TGTGCCAGCAGTGTACTGGCGGGGGGGAGCTCTGGGGCCAACGTCCTGACTTTC. Translating gives CASSVLAGGSSGANVLTF.

This rearrangement joins TRBV7-2 to TRBJ1-3; 7 bases are a match to TRBD1. V was pared by 5 bases and J by 2 bases, with 9 bases of the junction left unmatched. CDR1 and CDR2 (germline): SGHTA, FQGNSA. The CDR3 sequence is 16 residues long. CDR3 in amino acids: CASSLGQSTTGNTIYF. The CDR3 DNA reads TGTGCCAGCAGCCTGGGACAGTCGACGACTGGAAACACCATATATTTT.

This clone showed up just once. The chain uses TRBV2 and TRBJ1-1, with a possible D match to TRBD1 (5 bases). This CDR3 spans 17 amino acids. From germline, CDR1 is SNHLY and CDR2 FYNNEI. Trimming took off 5 bases at V and 1 base at J, with 20 bases between the two ends. The CDR3 loop is CASSPPRGSARNTEAFF. The CDR3 DNA is TGTGCCAGCAGTCCCCCCCGGGGGTCGGCAAGGAACACTGAAGCTTTCTTT.

This rearrangement joins TRBV24-1 to TRBJ2-2; 8 bases are shared with TRBD1. Unmatched junction bases numbered 9, after V lost 3 bases and J lost 4 bases. The germline V gene encodes CDR1 KGHDR and CDR2 SFDVKD. The CDR3 is 17 residues long. CDR3 protein: CATSDPGTDRGTGELFF. Here the CDR3 DNA reads TGTGCCACCAGTGATCCAGGAACAGACAGGGGCACCGGGGAGCTGTTTTTT.